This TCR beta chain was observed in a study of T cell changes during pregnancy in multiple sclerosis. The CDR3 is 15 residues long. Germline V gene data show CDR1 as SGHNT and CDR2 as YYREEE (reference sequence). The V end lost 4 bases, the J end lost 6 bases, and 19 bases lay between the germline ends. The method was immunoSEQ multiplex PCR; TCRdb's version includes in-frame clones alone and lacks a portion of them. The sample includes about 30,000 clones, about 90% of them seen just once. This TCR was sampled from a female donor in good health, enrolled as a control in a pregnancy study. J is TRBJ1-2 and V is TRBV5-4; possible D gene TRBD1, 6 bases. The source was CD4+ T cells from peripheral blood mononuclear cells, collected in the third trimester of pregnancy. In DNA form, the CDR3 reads TGTGCCAGCAGCGTACAGGGAAGTCCCGGCAATGGCTACACCTTC. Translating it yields CASSVQGSPGNGYTF.